The rows below give T cell receptor beta chains drawn from one sample of a study of T cells in Graves' hyperthyroidism and ophthalmopathy. TCRdb analysed the multiplex PCR reads with MiXCR anew, one entry per CDR3 protein. Counted here are over 450,000 distinct CDR3 sequences, 15% to 20% occurring once; the ten biggest clones make up 17%. The sequencing input was blood. Source of these receptors: a woman under 30 with Graves' ophthalmopathy. CDR3s include the opening cysteine and the closing phenylalanine or tryptophan. D genes are given only for firm matches. Clone sizes are given selectively: once, few, many, or a class where the clone is expanded.

V gene,D gene,J gene,clone size,CDR3 DNA,CDR3 protein
TRBV29-1,NA,TRBJ1-2,NA,TGCAGCGTTGTGCGGGCGAACTATGGCTACACCTTC,CSVVRANYGYTF
TRBV3-1,TRBD2,TRBJ2-5,few,TGTGCCAGCAGCCAAGAGACTAGCGGGGGGGGAGAGACCCAGTACTTC,CASSQETSGGGETQYF
TRBV30,TRBD1,TRBJ1-4,many,TGTGCCTGGAGTGCATCAACCGGGACAGGGGTTGAAAAACTGTTTTTT,CAWSASTGTGVEKLFF
TRBV28,NA,TRBJ1-5,many,TGTGCCAGCAGTTTTCGGGGATCGGGCAATCAGCCCCAGCATTTT,CASSFRGSGNQPQHF
TRBV11-2,TRBD1,TRBJ1-4,NA,TGTGCCAGCAGCTCGATAGACAGGGGGCCTGAAAAACTGTTTTTT,CASSSIDRGPEKLFF
TRBV24-1,TRBD1,TRBJ1-2,few,TGTGCCACCGGTGACAGGGTCCTCTATGGCTACACCTTC,CATGDRVLYGYTF
TRBV12-3/TRBV12-4,TRBD1,TRBJ2-2,many,TGTGCCAGCAGAAGGACAGGGTACACCGGGGAGCTGTTTTTT,CASRRTGYTGELFF
TRBV25-1,NA,TRBJ1-1,NA,TGTGCCAGCAGATCACACGAGAACACTGAAGCTTTCTTT,CASRSHENTEAFF
TRBV9,TRBD1,TRBJ2-7,NA,TGTGCCAGCAGCGTGGGGACAGGGGCCTCCTACGAGCAGTACTTC,CASSVGTGASYEQYF
TRBV3-1,TRBD1,TRBJ1-2,many,TGTGCCAGCAGCCAAGATACAGGACAGGAGAGGGGCTACACCTTC,CASSQDTGQERGYTF
TRBV7-3,NA,TRBJ2-2,few,TGTGCCAGCAGCTTAACAACACTTGCCGGGGAGCTGTTTTTT,CASSLTTLAGELFF
TRBV20-1,NA,TRBJ1-2,NA,TGCAGTGCTACCCAACAGGGAAACTATGGCTACACCTTC,CSATQQGNYGYTF
TRBV15,TRBD2,TRBJ2-1,few,TGTGCCACCAGCCTCCTCCGCCAGCGGGGGGCCTACAATGAGCAGTTCTTC,CATSLLRQRGAYNEQFF
TRBV2,TRBD2,TRBJ2-6,few,TGTGCCAGCAGCTCCGGGACTAGGACTGGGGCCAACGTCCTGACTTTC,CASSSGTRTGANVLTF
TRBV2,NA,TRBJ2-1,many,TGTGCCAGCAGCCTAGCAGCGGGCGAGCAGTTCTTC,CASSLAAGEQFF
TRBV30,NA,TRBJ1-6,many,TGTGCCTGGACAGGGAAACGTAATTCACCCCTCCACTTT,CAWTGKRNSPLHF
TRBV6-5,TRBD1,TRBJ1-2,few,TGTGCCAGCAGTTACGGCAGGGGGCCTAGTGGCTACACCTTC,CASSYGRGPSGYTF
TRBV20-1,NA,TRBJ2-3,many,TGCAATAGCACAGATACGCAGTATTTT,CNSTDTQYF
TRBV10-2,NA,TRBJ1-4,many,TGCGCCAGCAACCGGGGATGGGGTGAAAAACTGTTTTTT,CASNRGWGEKLFF
TRBV7-3,TRBD2,TRBJ2-5,few,TGTGCCAGCAGCCCCCTCGGGGGTGGACTAGCGGGAGGCGGAAAGACCCAGTACTTC,CASSPLGGGLAGGGKTQYF
TRBV12-3/TRBV12-4,TRBD2,TRBJ2-2,many,TGTGCCAGCAGTTTAGGGTTCGGAACGATGGGACTAGCGGGGGACACCGGGGAGCTGTTTTTT,CASSLGFGTMGLAGDTGELFF
TRBV29-1,NA,TRBJ1-2,many,TGCAGCGTTGGGGGGGGCGCGATCTATGGCTACACCTTC,CSVGGGAIYGYTF
TRBV7-2,NA,TRBJ1-1,many,TGTGCCAGCAGCTTAATGGATAGGAACACTGAAGCTTTCTTT,CASSLMDRNTEAFF
TRBV30,TRBD2,TRBJ2-3,few,TGTGCCTGGAGCGGACTAGTCAGCACAGATACGCAGTATTTT,CAWSGLVSTDTQYF
TRBV29-1,NA,TRBJ2-5,few,TGCAGCGCCGACGGCCGGGGGCGCGGAGAGACCCAGTACTTC,CSADGRGRGETQYF
TRBV19,NA,TRBJ2-2,few,TGTGCCAGTAGCGGCGAGCGGGACACCGGGGAGCTGTTTTTT,CASSGERDTGELFF
TRBV6-1,TRBD1,TRBJ2-7,many,TGTGCCAGCAGGAGGGCACCGGGACAGGGGTCCTACGAGCAGTACTTC,CASRRAPGQGSYEQYF
TRBV5-8,NA,TRBJ1-3,few,TGTGCCAGCAGCTCGGCAGACGGAAACACCATATATTTT,CASSSADGNTIYF
TRBV28,NA,TRBJ1-3,few,TGTGCCAGCAGTTTATACGGGGGTGCTGGAAACACCATATATTTT,CASSLYGGAGNTIYF
TRBV3-1,NA,TRBJ2-5,few,TGTGCCAGCAGCCCCAACCGATATGAATCCGGGGGAATCCAAGAGACCCAGTACTTC,CASSPNRYESGGIQETQYF
TRBV20-1,TRBD2,TRBJ2-3,many,TGCAGTGCTAGAGATCTTGCGGGAGAGAACACAGATACGCAGTATTTT,CSARDLAGENTDTQYF
TRBV7-9,NA,TRBJ1-2,few,TGTGCCAGCAGCTTTGGACGGACTCCGCTATATGGCTACACCTTC,CASSFGRTPLYGYTF
TRBV5-1,NA,TRBJ2-3,many,TGTGCCAGCAGCTTAGAAGGCGGCACAGATACGCAGTATTTT,CASSLEGGTDTQYF
TRBV9,TRBD2,TRBJ2-3,NA,TGTGCCAGCAGCATAGCGGGAGTCAGCACAGATACGCAGTATTTT,CASSIAGVSTDTQYF
TRBV5-1,NA,TRBJ1-1,many,TGCGCCAGCAGCTTCCGGGAGGGCGCTGAAGCTTTCTTT,CASSFREGAEAFF
TRBV5-1,TRBD1,TRBJ1-1,many,TGCGCCAGCAGCCGGGGGACAGGGGGCAACACTGAAGCTTTCTTT,CASSRGTGGNTEAFF
TRBV27,TRBD1,TRBJ2-5,many,TGTGCCAGCAGTTTATTAGGACAGGAAGAGACCCAGTACTTC,CASSLLGQEETQYF
TRBV12-5,NA,TRBJ2-2,NA,TGTGCTAGTGCCCTGGGGAACACCGGGGAGCTGTTTTTT,CASALGNTGELFF
TRBV6-1,NA,TRBJ1-5,few,TGTGCCAGCAGTGGCCGAGACTTCAATCAGCCCCAGCATTTT,CASSGRDFNQPQHF
TRBV5-1,NA,TRBJ1-5,many,TGCGCCAGCAGCTTGGAAGGGTCAGATCAGCCCCAGCATTTT,CASSLEGSDQPQHF
TRBV5-1,TRBD2,TRBJ2-2,NA,TGCGCCAGCAGTCCGATGGGACTAGCCGCGAACACCGGGGAGCTGTTTTTT,CASSPMGLAANTGELFF
TRBV2,NA,TRBJ1-6,many,TGTGCCAGCAGGCGGGGGGAAGGGTCACCCCTCCACTTT,CASRRGEGSPLHF
TRBV30,NA,TRBJ1-1,many,TGTGCCTGGAGCTTCAAGAGGAACACTGAAGCTTTCTTT,CAWSFKRNTEAFF
TRBV20-1,TRBD2,TRBJ2-3,NA,TGCAGTGCCGACCGCGGGGGGGCCATAGATACGCAGTATTTT,CSADRGGAIDTQYF
TRBV6-2/TRBV6-3,NA,TRBJ1-5,many,TGTGCCAGCAGTCCCCTGAAGTCGGGATTCAATCAGCCCCAGCATTTT,CASSPLKSGFNQPQHF
TRBV30,NA,TRBJ1-6,many,TGTGCCTGGATGCGGGCAGGGGATTCACCCCTCCACTTT,CAWMRAGDSPLHF
TRBV19,TRBD1,TRBJ1-5,few,TGTGCCAGTAGTACTATATTGGTGGGACAGGGTCCTCAGCCCCAGCATTTT,CASSTILVGQGPQPQHF
TRBV6-1,NA,TRBJ2-5,NA,TGTGCCAGCAGGACAAGGGTACTCCAAGAGACCCAGTACTTC,CASRTRVLQETQYF